This T cell receptor (beta chain) originates from a study of cytomegalovirus exposure and HLA in healthy donors. Primers: 60 Vbeta forward and 13 Jbeta reverse. Repertoires were generated with immunoSEQ multiplex PCR, while TCRdb's copy carries only in-frame clones and drops some. The data contain around 200,000 clones, 79% of them singletons. Trimming stripped 2 bases from V and 0 bases from J, with 10 bases between. In germline, CDR1 is GTSNPN, CDR2 SVGIG (reference sequence). This CDR3 contains 14 residues. The sample holds a few counts of this clone. Its target is unknown. Study results and limitations: In vitro confirmation showed three CMV-associated chains to be CMV antigen specific.

This TCR derives from a woman aged 50 to 65 in good health and CMV-seronegative. The rearrangement uses TRBV30 and TRBJ1-2, with a possible D match to TRBD1 (6 bases). What was sequenced was PBMCs. CDR3 sequence (DNA): TGTGCCTGGAGTCGACAGGCAGCTAACTATGGCTACACCTTC. Its translation is CAWSRQAANYGYTF.